This T cell receptor (beta chain) was identified in a study of blood T cell repertoires in COVID-19. Study in general: The study drew acute and convalescent COVID-19 samples from the United States, Italy and Spain.

The CDR3 has 14 amino acids. V lost 3 bases and J lost 1, with 9 bases in between. Looked up from germline, CDR1 is MDHEN and CDR2 is SYDVKM. Original processing methods: The authors estimated nucleated cell counts from reference gene primer amplification. Repertoires were generated with immunoSEQ multiplex PCR, while TCRdb's copy carries only in-frame clones and drops some. D and trimming come from the DNA, and the V and J calls and clone size come from that table. The table includes some 260,000 clones, about 90% detected once. The receptor comes from a man aged 18 to 35 with active or convalescent COVID-19. V is TRBV28 and J is TRBJ1-1, with D tentatively TRBD1 (5 bases). Sequencing was done on a sample of peripheral blood. CDR3 sequence (DNA): TGTGCCAGCAGTTTGGCAGGGCGGAACACTGAAGCTTTCTTT. Translating it yields CASSLAGRNTEAFF.